This T cell receptor beta chain was profiled in a study of persistence of HIV-infected CD4 T cells (dated by TCRdb to the early 2020s). Regarding the research as a whole: The study isolated CMV- and HIV-1 Gag-responding CD4+ T cells from ART-treated individuals to examine antigen-driven clonal expansion of HIV-1-infected cells. The median time the participants had spent on suppressive ART was approximately eight years. Peripheral blood samples of up to roughly 180 mL were obtained at multiple time points, with the exception of two participants, for whom leukapheresis was performed at a single time point. TCRbeta sequencing assessed the clonality of all cells in each sorted population, while proviral sequencing assessed the clonality of infected cells. For the TCR cluster analysis across participants, fewer than ten participants were included for CMV and more than 5 participants for Gag.

V drops 3 bases and J drops 8 bases, leaving 3 bases in between. The CDR3 goes from the cysteine to the phenylalanine over 10 residues. Here the CDR3 DNA is all that survives: 30 bases in frame from base 1. The CDR1 and CDR2 encoded by the germline V gene are SNHLY and FYNNEI. On the study overall, not on this receptor specifically: Degenerate expanded CDR3beta sequences were enriched in antigen-responding cells, suggesting convergent selection of CD4+ responses to CMV and Gag. Only a small number of individuals took part in the study, and only a limited range of antigens was tested. Bulk TCR analyses could not be restricted to the rare CMV-responding cells that actually carried HIV-1 proviruses. TCRbeta richness in CMV- and Gag-responding cells was significantly lower than in anti-CD3/anti-CD28-responding cells; CMV-responding cells had higher oligoclonality than CD3/CD28-stimulated and Gag-responding cells. TCR oligoclonality correlated with proviral oligoclonality within the same sorted populations.

The treatment or condition label corresponds to: suppressive antiretroviral therapy. A pool of overlapping 15-mer peptides from HIV-1 Gag, at around 1 ug per peptide per mL, was used to stimulate the cells. Memory populations depleted of antigen-responding cells were obtained by sorting nonresponding CD40L-negative CD69-negative CD45RO-high memory CD4+ T cells. HIV-1-infected adults in whom suppressive ART had been started during chronic infection were enrolled as participants. Plasma HIV-1 RNA had been undetectable (below 50 copies/mL) in participants for at least 4 years. To be included, participants needed a CD4+ T cell count above 400 cells/uL and a positive CMV serology. Before stimulation, PBMCs were isolated using density centrifugation and then depleted of CD8+ T cells. For 18 hours, the CD8-depleted PBMCs were stimulated with anti-CD28/CD49d costimulation, a CD40-blocking antibody, and enfuvirtide to prevent new infections. Cell sorting was done on a Beckman Coulter MoFlo Legacy or XDP sorter, and dead cells were excluded with propidium iodide. The QIAamp DNA Mini Kit was used for genomic DNA extraction from samples above one million cells, and the Quick-DNA Microprep Kit was used otherwise.

A word on this clone: Its antigen remains unidentified. Base qualities were left out, and no much larger clone turns up one base away.

TCRbeta repertoires were sequenced from genomic DNA with the immunoSEQ hsTCRB assay version 4 in survey mode. For TCRbeta sequencing, genomic DNA was diluted to roughly 9.4 ng/uL, with up to 1 ug used per sample. In the source study's methods: ImmunoSeq Analyzer 3.0 was used for analysis of TCRbeta data, and diversity was computed on productive nucleotide rearrangements. Using the Immunarch R package, the improved Chao index served to estimate lower-bound TCR diversity and the Gini coefficient served to estimate clonality. When different nucleotide rearrangements encoded the same CDR3beta amino acid sequence, each rearrangement was treated as a distinct clonotype. TCRbeta sequences significantly enriched in antigen-responding cells relative to anti-CD3/anti-CD28-activated cells were identified by differential abundance analysis. GLIPH2 grouped TCRs by predicted peptide-MHC specificity, both within each participant and across combined participant data sets. The clones in this table, taken by TCRdb from immuneACCESS, are in-frame only. Not every clone is retained; where verified, under half of the shortfall comes from an unresolved V gene, and the cause of the rest is unknown. The DNA was the basis for D and trimming; V, J and clone size are from that table. The sample profile shows about 33,000 clones; 82% of them were found once. Of the sample, 0.97% is held by the ten largest clones.

The material was cultured CD4+ T cells from PBMCs, obtained from a patient who received antiretroviral therapy. The sample's cell subset or site, from its label and the paper: CD40L-CD69- CD45RO-high memory CD4 T cells not responding to Gag peptides. Recombination linked TRBV2 to TRBJ2-3; the D gene lacks a confident call. The TCR was taken from an adult with HIV. The donor label of this sample is uncertain. Here is the DNA: TGTGCCAGCAGTGATGTTACGCAGTATTTT. Translated, this gives CASSDVTQYF.